These 5 T cell receptor beta chains share one sample of origin, sequenced in a study of cytomegalovirus exposure and HLA in healthy donors. The PCR ran on 60 Vbeta and 13 Jbeta primers. Generated by immunoSEQ multiplex PCR, the TCRdb table keeps only in-frame clones and is missing some. Counted here are roughly 130,000 clones, about 66% occurring once; the ten biggest clones make up 1.6%. Sequencing was performed on PBMCs. The receptors stem from a man aged 25 to 40 in good health and CMV-seropositive.

The chain links TRBV4-1 to TRBJ2-3; the match to TRBD2 covers 12 bases. Germline V gives CDR1 MGHRA, CDR2 YSYEKL. Germline trimming cut 4 bases from V and 3 bases from J; bases unmatched to any gene: 2. The length of the CDR3 is 15 residues. The CDR3: CASSPLAGGTDTQYF. The CDR3 region has the DNA TGCGCCAGCAGCCCACTAGCGGGAGGAACAGATACGCAGTATTTT.

This clone was seen more than once but under ten times. V is TRBV5-6 and J is TRBJ1-2; no firm D call. The CDR3 is made up of 13 amino acids. Trimming removed 4 bases at V and 1 base at J, with 8 bases between. The V gene's germline CDR1 is SGHDT and CDR2 YYEEEE. CDR3 sequence reads: CASSVDINYGYTF. In nucleotides, the CDR3 is TGTGCCAGCAGCGTTGACATTAACTATGGCTACACCTTC.

V and J are TRBV29-1 and TRBJ1-1, with D possibly being TRBD1 (6 bases). From germline, CDR1 is SQVTM and CDR2 ANQGSEA. Trimming cost V 8 bases and J 7 bases, with 14 bases left between them. This CDR3 has 11 residues. The DNA for the CDR3 is TGCAGCATCAGGGGCCTCCGTGAAGCTTTCTTT. Its translation is CSIRGLREAFF. Variable domain in full (rest from reference TRBV29-1 and TRBJ1-1): SAVISQKPSRDICQRGTSLTIQCQVDSQVTMMFWYRQQPGQSLTLIATANQGSEATYESGFVIDKFPISRPNLTFSTLTVSNMSPEDSSIYLCSIRGLREAFFGQGTRLTVV.

V and J are TRBV5-4 and TRBJ2-1, with 7 bases that match TRBD1. The CDR3 length is 13 residues. Unmatched junction bases numbered 3, after V lost 4 bases and J lost 5 bases. Germline V gives CDR1 SGHNT, CDR2 YYREEE (reference sequence). CDR3 region: CASSRDRDNEQFF. The DNA for the CDR3 is TGTGCCAGCAGCCGGGACAGAGACAATGAGCAGTTCTTC.

The CDR3 region has the DNA TGCGCCAGCAGCCAAGATCCAGGGTACGTCGAGCAGTACTTC. Protein: CASSQDPGYVEQYF. V usage is TRBV4-1 and J usage is TRBJ2-7, with D possibly being TRBD1 (5 bases). The CDR3 loop spans 14 amino acids. The V end was cut by 0 bases, the J end by 6 bases, with 12 bases between. In germline, CDR1 is MGHRA, CDR2 YSYEKL.